Listed here are 8 T cell receptor beta chains from one sample, sequenced in a study of cytomegalovirus exposure and HLA in healthy donors. TCRdb keeps only in-frame clones here, not all; method: immunoSEQ multiplex PCR. The sample carries approximately 70,000 clones, roughly 93% recorded once. The sample consisted of PBMCs. The receptors come from a woman aged 18-29 years in good health and CMV-seronegative.

V is TRBV4-2 and J is TRBJ2-5; a possible D gene is TRBD2 (5 bases). CDR3 length: 14 amino acids. Trimming took off 6 bases at V and 4 bases at J, with 15 bases between the two ends. The germline V gene has CDR1 LGHNA and CDR2 YNFKEQ. CDR3 sequence: CASSYGLLGETQYF. The CDR3 DNA sequence: TGTGCCAGCAGTTATGGACTGCTCGGAGAGACCCAGTACTTC.

The rearrangement joins TRBV28 to TRBJ2-5; no reliable D call. This CDR3 has 14 residues. Trimming pared 2 bases from V and 5 bases from J, leaving 12 bases between. CDR1 and CDR2 (germline): MDHEN, SYDVKM. This CDR3 reads CASSLPPSGETQYF. As DNA, the CDR3 is TGTGCCAGCAGTTTACCGCCTTCCGGGGAGACCCAGTACTTC. Based on the CDR3 plus reference TRBV28 and TRBJ2-5, the full variable domain is DVKVTQSSRYLVKRTGEKVFLECVQDMDHENMFWYRQDPGLGLRLIYFSYDVKMKEKGDIPEGYSVSREKKERFSLILESASTNQTSMYLCASSLPPSGETQYFGPGTRLLVL.

This clone appeared a few times. The genes are TRBV11-3 and TRBJ2-7; a weak D match, TRBD1 (6 bases). Germline V gene data show CDR1 as SGHNT and CDR2 as YENEEA. CDR3 length equals 12 residues. V gave up 5 bases and J gave up 4 bases, with 9 bases separating them. The DNA of the CDR3 is TGTGCCAGCAGCCAACAGGGTTACGAGCAGTACTTC. Translation: CASSQQGYEQYF.

This chain uses TRBV28 with TRBJ2-2, with TRBD2 matching over 11 bases. The ends lost 6 bases at V and 4 bases at J; junction bases unmatched: 7. This CDR3 contains 16 residues. Per germline, CDR1 MDHEN and CDR2 SYDVKM. CDR3 coding DNA: TGTGCCAGCAGCAATAGCGGGAGGGCCGGCACCGGGGAGCTGTTTTTT. It encodes CASSNSGRAGTGELFF. The full variable domain, with the rest looked up from reference TRBV28 and TRBJ2-2, is DVKVTQSSRYLVKRTGEKVFLECVQDMDHENMFWYRQDPGLGLRLIYFSYDVKMKEKGDIPEGYSVSREKKERFSLILESASTNQTSMYLCASSNSGRAGTGELFFGEGSRLTVL.

This rearrangement joins TRBV9 to TRBJ2-7; TRBD1 agrees at 8 bases. The CDR3 sequence is 14 residues long. The J segment lost 4 bases and the V segment lost 1 base, leaving 4 bases of the junction unmatched. Per the germline V gene, CDR1 is SGDLS and CDR2 is YYNGEE. CDR3 sequence: CASSVYDRGYEQYF. The CDR3 DNA is TGTGCCAGCAGCGTATATGACAGGGGTTACGAGCAGTACTTC.

There are a few counts of this clone. The chain recombines TRBV6-5 with TRBJ2-3; 7 nucleotides match TRBD1. CDR1 MNHEY and CDR2 SVGAGI come from the germline V gene. Germline trimming cut 9 bases from V and 3 bases from J; bases unmatched to any gene: 6. The CDR3 covers 13 residues. The DNA for the CDR3 is TGTGCCAGTAACCGACAGGGAACAGATACGCAGTATTTT. Its protein is CASNRQGTDTQYF.

The CDR3 loop is CASSGAGAGRGQETQYF. CDR3 nucleotide sequence: TGTGCCAGCAGCGGGGCTGGGGCAGGGAGGGGGCAAGAGACCCAGTACTTC. This chain uses TRBV2 with TRBJ2-5; a weak D match, TRBD2 (7 bases). CDR3 length: 17 amino acids. Germline V gene lookup returns CDR1 SNHLY and CDR2 FYNNEI. V gave up 6 bases and J gave up 2 bases, with 22 bases separating them.

The chain carries TRBV5-6 and TRBJ1-1; 8 bases are a match to TRBD1. There are 13 residues in the CDR3. The junction had 7 bases not matched to a gene; V was cut back by 7 bases and J by 5 bases. Germline CDR1 reads SGHDT; CDR2 reads YYEEEE. CDR3 DNA sequence: TGTGCCAGCGCGCAGGGGGCAGGTACTGAAGCTTTCTTT. It is translated as CASAQGAGTEAFF.